Below, one T cell receptor (beta chain) is given with its context. Its matching antigen is unknown. V was pared by 4 bases and J by 0 bases, with 7 bases between. CDR1 and CDR2 from the germline V gene are SEHNR and FQNEAQ (reference sequence). The CDR3 runs 14 residues. The data were obtained in a study of T cell responses to AZD1222 COVID-19 vaccine. Whole-study findings and limits: Two AZD1222 administrations were followed by greater Spike-specific TCR breadth and depth. The peak T cell response came first, and repertoires were sampled only after it. Females outnumbered males among donors, who were mostly white British; clonal diversity was possibly underestimated.

Measured with immunoSEQ multiplex PCR; TCRdb has only the in-frame clones, and not every one. The sample lists over 110,000 clones; approximately 87% were seen once. Researchers grouped second doses given at about 4 or about 12 weeks into one pool. The chain has TRBV7-9 and TRBJ1-5; no definite D call. The receptor's source is an adult who received the AZD1222 COVID-19 vaccine. The specimen was peripheral blood, collected 28 days after the second AZD1222 dose. CDR3 sequence: CASSSSASNQPQHF. The CDR3 nucleotides read TGTGCCAGCAGCTCCTCAGCTAGCAATCAGCCCCAGCATTTT. The whole variable domain, filled in from reference TRBV7-9 and TRBJ1-5, reads DTGVSQNPRHKITKRGQNVTFRCDPISEHNRLYWYRQTLGQGPEFLTYFQNEAQLEKSRLLSDRFSAERPKGSFSTLEIQRTEQGDSAMYLCASSSSASNQPQHFGDGTRLSIL.